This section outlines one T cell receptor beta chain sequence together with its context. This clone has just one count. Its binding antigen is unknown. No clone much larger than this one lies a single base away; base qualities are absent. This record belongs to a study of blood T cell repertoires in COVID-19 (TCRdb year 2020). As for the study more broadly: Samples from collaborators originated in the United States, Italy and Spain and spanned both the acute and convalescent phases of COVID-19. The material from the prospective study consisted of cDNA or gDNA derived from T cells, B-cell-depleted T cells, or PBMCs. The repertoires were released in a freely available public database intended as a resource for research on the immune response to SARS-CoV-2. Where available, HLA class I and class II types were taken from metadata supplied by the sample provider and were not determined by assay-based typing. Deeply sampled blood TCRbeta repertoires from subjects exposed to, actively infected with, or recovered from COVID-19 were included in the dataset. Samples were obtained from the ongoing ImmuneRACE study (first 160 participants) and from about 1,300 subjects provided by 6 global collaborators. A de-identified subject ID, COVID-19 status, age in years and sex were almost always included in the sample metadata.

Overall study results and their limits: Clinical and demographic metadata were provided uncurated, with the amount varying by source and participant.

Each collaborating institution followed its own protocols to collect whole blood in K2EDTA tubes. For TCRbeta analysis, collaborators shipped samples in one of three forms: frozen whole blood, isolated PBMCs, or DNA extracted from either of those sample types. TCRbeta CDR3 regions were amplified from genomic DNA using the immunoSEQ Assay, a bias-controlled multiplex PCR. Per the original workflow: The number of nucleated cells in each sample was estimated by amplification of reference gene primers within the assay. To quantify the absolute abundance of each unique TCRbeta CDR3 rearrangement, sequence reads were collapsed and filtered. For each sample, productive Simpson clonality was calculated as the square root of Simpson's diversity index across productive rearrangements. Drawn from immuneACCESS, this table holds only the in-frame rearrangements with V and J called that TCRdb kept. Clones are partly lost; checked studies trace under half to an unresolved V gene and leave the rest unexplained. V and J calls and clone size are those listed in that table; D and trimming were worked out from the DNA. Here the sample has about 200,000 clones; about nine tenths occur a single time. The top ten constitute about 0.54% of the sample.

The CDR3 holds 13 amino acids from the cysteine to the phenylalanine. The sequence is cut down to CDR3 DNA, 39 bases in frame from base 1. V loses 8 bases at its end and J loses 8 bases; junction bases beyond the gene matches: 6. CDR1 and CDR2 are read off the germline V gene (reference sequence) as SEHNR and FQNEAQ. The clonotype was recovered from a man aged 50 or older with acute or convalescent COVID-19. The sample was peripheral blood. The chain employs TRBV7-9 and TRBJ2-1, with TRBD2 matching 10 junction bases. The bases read TGTGCCAGCGAACTAGCGGGAACCTATGAGCAGTTCTTC. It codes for CASELAGTYEQFF.